The 9 T cell receptor beta chains presented below share a single source sample, sequenced in a study of blood T cell repertoires in COVID-19. Sequenced by immunoSEQ multiplex PCR; TCRdb stores in-frame clones only, minus some. This table has some 70,000 clones, around 80% appearing once. Sequencing was carried out using peripheral blood. The receptor set was obtained from a man between 45 and 60 years old with COVID-19, enrolled during active disease.

This clone was detected only a few times. One end of the junction fails to match germline, which may point to a read error. The V call is TRBV3-1 (or the pseudogene TRBV3-2), the J call TRBJ1-1; D not resolved. CDR3 length: 12 amino acids. The germline CDR1 and CDR2 sequences are LGHDT and YNNKEL (reference sequence). The CDR3 bases are TGTGCCAGCAGCCACTCGAACTCTGAAGCTTTCTTT. It translates to CASSHSNSEAFF.

The chain is built from TRBV30 and TRBJ1-2, with D possibly being TRBD1 (5 bases). Trimming cost V 3 bases and J 8 bases, with 19 bases left between them. This CDR3 is built from 14 residues. The germline V gene encodes CDR1 GTSNPN and CDR2 SVGIG (reference sequence). The CDR3 reads CAWSGTAGFLGYTF. CDR3 coding DNA: TGTGCCTGGAGCGGGACTGCGGGTTTCTTGGGCTACACCTTC. The full variable domain, with the rest looked up from reference TRBV30 and TRBJ1-2, is SQTIHQWPATLVQPVGSPLSLECTVEGTSNPNLYWYRQAAGRGLQLLFYSVGIGQISSEVPQNLSASRPQDRQFILSSKKLLLSDSGFYLCAWSGTAGFLGYTFGSGTRLTVV.

The chain links TRBV9 to TRBJ2-1; no clear D. Germline CDR1 is SGDLS and CDR2 is YYNGEE. V dropped 1 base and J dropped 0 bases, with 5 bases sitting between them. The CDR3 has 14 residues. As DNA, the CDR3 is TGTGCCAGCAGCGTACAGTCCTCCTACAATGAGCAGTTCTTC. Translation: CASSVQSSYNEQFF.

V is TRBV15 and J is TRBJ1-1, with D perhaps matching TRBD1 (5 bases). Germline assignment: CDR1 LNHNV and CDR2 YYDKDF (reference sequence). Trimming removed 5 bases at V and 1 base at J, with 8 bases between. This CDR3 is 13 amino acids long. The CDR3 region has the DNA TGTGCCACCAGCCAAGGACAGAACACTGAAGCTTTCTTT. It codes for CATSQGQNTEAFF.

The CDR3, as DNA: TGCGCCAGCAGCCAAGATAGTAGGGGACAGGCAGTTCGGGAGACCCAGTACTTC. It translates to CASSQDSRGQAVRETQYF. V usage is TRBV4-1 and J usage is TRBJ2-5; the match to TRBD1 covers 8 bases. The CDR3 totals 18 residues. The junction had 14 bases not matched to a gene; V was cut back by 0 bases and J by 5 bases. The germline V gene encodes CDR1 MGHRA and CDR2 YSYEKL.

The rearrangement uses TRBV5-1 and TRBJ2-1, with 9 bases identical to TRBD2. Germline lookup yields CDR1 SGHRS and CDR2 YFSETQ. The CDR3 is 14 residues long. V was pared by 7 bases and J by 8 bases, with 10 bases of the junction left unmatched. CDR3 protein: CASSAGGALDEQFF. The CDR3 nucleotides read TGCGCCAGCTCCGCGGGGGGGGCTTTAGATGAGCAGTTCTTC.

The chain combines TRBV5-4 with TRBJ2-5; 12 nucleotides line up with TRBD2. Germline CDR1 is SGHNT and CDR2 is YYREEE (reference sequence). The junction had 9 bases not matched to a gene; V was cut back by 4 bases and J by 5 bases. The CDR3 runs to 16 residues. The CDR3 reads CASSTRTSGIGETQYF. As DNA, the CDR3 is TGTGCCAGCAGCACTCGGACTAGCGGGATCGGGGAGACCCAGTACTTC.

V is TRBV19 and J is TRBJ2-1; D might be TRBD2 (7 bases). Trimming took 1 base from V and 7 from J, leaving 17 bases between them. The germline CDR1 and CDR2 sequences are LNHDA and SQIVND (reference sequence). The CDR3 totals 16 residues. CDR3 in amino acids: CASSIGTGGYLNEQFF. The DNA for the CDR3 is TGTGCCAGTAGTATAGGTACGGGGGGCTATCTGAATGAGCAGTTCTTC.

The chain recombines TRBV19 with TRBJ2-7, with 9 bases aligning to TRBD2. With 3 bases clipped from V and 0 bases from J, the junction kept 3 bases outside the gene matches. The length of the CDR3 is 15 residues. In germline, CDR1 is LNHDA, CDR2 SQIVND (reference sequence). CDR3 sequence reads: CASSIVAGASYEQYF. In DNA, the CDR3 is TGTGCCAGTAGTATTGTAGCGGGAGCCTCCTACGAGCAGTACTTC.